A single sample gave rise to the 12 T cell receptor beta chains below, sequenced in a study of cytomegalovirus exposure and HLA in healthy donors. Amplification used 60 Vbeta primers and 13 Jbeta primers. Using immunoSEQ multiplex PCR, the repertoire was profiled, and TCRdb retains in-frame clones only, with some absent. This table holds 100,000 to 120,000 clones, 75% to 85% found once. Sequencing input: PBMCs. The receptors originated from a man aged 25 to 40 in good health and CMV-seronegative.

This clone was found a few times. The chain recombines TRBV11-2 with TRBJ1-5, with D uncertain. From germline, CDR1 is SGHAT and CDR2 FQNNGV. The CDR3 has 13 amino acids. V lost 5 bases and J 3 bases, leaving 8 bases between the germline ends. The chain's CDR3 is CASSRGSNQPQHF. CDR3 coding DNA: TGTGCCAGCAGCCGGGGATCCAATCAGCCCCAGCATTTT. Variable domain in full (rest from reference TRBV11-2 and TRBJ1-5): EAGVAQSPRYKIIEKRQSVAFWCNPISGHATLYWYQQILGQGPKLLIQFQNNGVVDDSQLPKDRFSAERLKGVDSTLKIQPAKLEDSAVYLCASSRGSNQPQHFGDGTRLSIL.

The rearrangement joins TRBV10-2 to TRBJ2-7; D is possibly TRBD2 (5 bases). V dropped 0 bases and J dropped 7 bases, with 10 bases sitting between them. This CDR3 contains 13 residues. Germline loops: CDR1 WSHSY, CDR2 SAAADI. Here the CDR3 DNA reads TGCGCCAGCAGTGAGTCTAGAGGAGGAGAGCAGTACTTC. Translated: CASSESRGGEQYF.

Remarks on this clone: In the same sample, other DNA sequences code for this CDR3. The gene calls are TRBV9 and TRBJ1-4; a weak D match, TRBD1 (6 bases). CDR1 SGDLS and CDR2 YYNGEE come from the germline V gene. The CDR3 runs 16 residues. V was pared by 0 bases and J by 1 base, with 10 bases between. The CDR3 coding sequence is TGTGCCAGCAGCGTAGGGGGGGGCGAAACTAATGAAAAACTGTTTTTT. Its protein is CASSVGGGETNEKLFF.

This clone was counted a few times. The chain carries TRBV5-1 and TRBJ2-1; weak D call: TRBD2 (6 bases). Trimming took 4 bases from V and 9 from J, leaving 17 bases between them. In germline, CDR1 is SGHRS, CDR2 YFSETQ. This CDR3 is built from 14 residues. The CDR3 nucleotides read TGCGCCAGCAGCCAGGGACTCGATCTCGGTGAGCAGTTCTTC. Translating gives CASSQGLDLGEQFF.

This sequence joins TRBV7-9 and TRBJ1-1; D gene uncertain. Trimming shortened V by 8 bases and J by 7 bases, and 17 bases separated the two germline ends. Germline V gives CDR1 SEHNR, CDR2 FQNEAQ (reference sequence). This CDR3 comprises 13 residues. The CDR3 here is CASGVRVRNEAFF. CDR3 coding DNA: TGTGCCAGCGGTGTCCGAGTCAGGAATGAAGCTTTCTTT.

The chain links TRBV27 to TRBJ1-5; 9 bases map to TRBD1. The CDR3 is made up of 14 amino acids. Germline CDR1 is MNHEY and CDR2 is SMNVEV (reference sequence). V was pared by 5 bases and J by 7 bases, with 6 bases of the junction left unmatched. The chain's CDR3 is CASSLGQGTQPQHF. The CDR3 DNA reads as TGTGCCAGCAGTCTCGGACAGGGGACACAGCCCCAGCATTTT.

The V and J genes are TRBV27 and TRBJ2-7, with TRBD1 identical over 9 bases. Germline assignment: CDR1 MNHEY and CDR2 SMNVEV (reference sequence). The CDR3 sequence is 15 residues long. The V gene end was trimmed by 5 bases and the J gene end by 3 bases; junction bases not matched to a gene: 8. In DNA form, the CDR3 reads TGTGCCAGCAGTCCAGCGGACAGGGGTTACTACGAGCAGTACTTC. This encodes CASSPADRGYYEQYF.

This chain uses TRBV6-5 with TRBJ1-5; 7 positions match TRBD1. Per the germline V gene, CDR1 is MNHEY and CDR2 is SVGAGI. J was trimmed by 4 bases and V by 5 bases; bases with no gene match: 8. The CDR3 has 15 residues. The CDR3 DNA reads as TGTGCCAGCAGTCCCGGGACAGCTCTTAATCAGCCCCAGCATTTT. Its translation is CASSPGTALNQPQHF.

This clone came up a few times. This chain joins TRBV4-1 and TRBJ2-1, with 7 positions matching TRBD1. After removal of 2 bases from V and 4 bases from J, the junction contained 11 bases not matched to a gene. The CDR3 is 17 amino acids. Germline V CDR1 and CDR2: MGHRA, YSYEKL. The CDR3 DNA follows: TGCGCCAGCAGCCAAACACGAAGGGACAGAAGGTACAATGAGCAGTTCTTC. Protein product: CASSQTRRDRRYNEQFF.

The chain couples TRBV7-9 to TRBJ2-2, with 7 bases fitting TRBD2. This CDR3 spans 15 amino acids. Germline V lookup: CDR1 SEHNR, CDR2 FQNEAQ (reference sequence). With 4 bases clipped from V and 4 bases from J, the junction kept 6 bases outside the gene matches. CDR3: CASSYRDYSTGELFF. The CDR3 nucleotides read TGTGCCAGCAGCTACCGGGACTACTCCACCGGGGAGCTGTTTTTT.

A remark on this clone: The junction does not match germline at one end; this may be a read error. The rearrangement uses TRBV11-2 and TRBJ2-3, with 16 nucleotides matching TRBD2. The CDR3 totals 14 residues. Germline V gene data show CDR1 as SGHAT and CDR2 as FQNNGV. Here the CDR3 reads CASSPGTSGRAGNF. CDR3 coding DNA: TGTGCCAGCAGCCCTGGGACTAGCGGGAGGGCCGGGAATTTT. The variable domain in full, completed from reference TRBV11-2 and TRBJ2-3, reads EAGVAQSPRYKIIEKRQSVAFWCNPISGHATLYWYQQILGQGPKLLIQFQNNGVVDDSQLPKDRFSAERLKGVDSTLKIQPAKLEDSAVYLCASSPGTSGRAGNFGPGTRLTVL.

J is TRBJ1-3 and V is TRBV9, with D tentatively TRBD1 (6 bases). The V end lost 3 bases, the J end lost 3 bases, and 19 bases lay between the germline ends. From germline, CDR1 is SGDLS and CDR2 YYNGEE. The CDR3 consists of 17 residues. The CDR3 region is CASSEGGQGLVGNTIYF. The CDR3 nucleotides read TGTGCCAGCAGCGAAGGGGGTCAGGGGTTAGTTGGAAACACCATATATTTT.